Included here is one T cell receptor beta chain sequence, with context. Method: immunoSEQ multiplex PCR; TCRdb's copy keeps in-frame clones and lacks some. The sample shows fewer than 20,000 clones, just over 85% of them seen only once. The record originates from a study of technical replicates of blood from four donors. This CDR3 has 14 residues. The V and J ends lost 5 bases and 8 bases, in that order; junction bases with no gene match: 4. The V gene's germline CDR1 is MNHNY and CDR2 SVGAGI (reference sequence). This receptor was obtained from a human donor in good health. The sample consisted of PBMCs. The genes are TRBV6-6 and TRBJ2-1, with 12 bases identical to TRBD2. Here the CDR3 reads CASSGLAGGHEQFF. As DNA, the CDR3 is TGTGCCAGCAGTGGCCTAGCGGGAGGGCATGAGCAGTTCTTC.